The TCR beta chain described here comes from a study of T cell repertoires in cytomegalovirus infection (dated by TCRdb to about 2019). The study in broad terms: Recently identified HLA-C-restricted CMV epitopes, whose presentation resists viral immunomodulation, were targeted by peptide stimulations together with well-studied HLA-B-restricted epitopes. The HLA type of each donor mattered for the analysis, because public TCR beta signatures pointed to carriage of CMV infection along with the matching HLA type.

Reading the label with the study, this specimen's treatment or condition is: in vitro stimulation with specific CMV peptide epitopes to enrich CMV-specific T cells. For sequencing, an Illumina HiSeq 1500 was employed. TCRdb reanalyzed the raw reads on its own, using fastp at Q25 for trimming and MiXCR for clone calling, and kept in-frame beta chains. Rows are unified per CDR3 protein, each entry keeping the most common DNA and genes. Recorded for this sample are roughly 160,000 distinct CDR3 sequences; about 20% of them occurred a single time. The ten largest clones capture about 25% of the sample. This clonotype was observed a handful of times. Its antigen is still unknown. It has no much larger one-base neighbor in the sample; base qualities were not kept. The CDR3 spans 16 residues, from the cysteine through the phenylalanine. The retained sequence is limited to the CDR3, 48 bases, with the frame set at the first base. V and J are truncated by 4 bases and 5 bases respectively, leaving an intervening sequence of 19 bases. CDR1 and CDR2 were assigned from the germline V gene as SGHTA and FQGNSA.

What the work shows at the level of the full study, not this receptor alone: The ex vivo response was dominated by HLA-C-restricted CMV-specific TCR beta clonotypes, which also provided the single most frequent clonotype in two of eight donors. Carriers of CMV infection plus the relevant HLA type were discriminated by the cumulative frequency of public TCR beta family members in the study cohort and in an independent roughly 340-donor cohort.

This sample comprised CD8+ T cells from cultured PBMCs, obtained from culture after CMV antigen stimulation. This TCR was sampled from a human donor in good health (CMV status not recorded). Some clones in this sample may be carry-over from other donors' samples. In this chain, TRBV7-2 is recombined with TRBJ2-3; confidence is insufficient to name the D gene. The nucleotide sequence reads TGTGCCAGCAGCTCCTCCCCCATAGAGGTGGGAGATACGCAGTATTTT. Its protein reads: CASSSSPIEVGDTQYF.